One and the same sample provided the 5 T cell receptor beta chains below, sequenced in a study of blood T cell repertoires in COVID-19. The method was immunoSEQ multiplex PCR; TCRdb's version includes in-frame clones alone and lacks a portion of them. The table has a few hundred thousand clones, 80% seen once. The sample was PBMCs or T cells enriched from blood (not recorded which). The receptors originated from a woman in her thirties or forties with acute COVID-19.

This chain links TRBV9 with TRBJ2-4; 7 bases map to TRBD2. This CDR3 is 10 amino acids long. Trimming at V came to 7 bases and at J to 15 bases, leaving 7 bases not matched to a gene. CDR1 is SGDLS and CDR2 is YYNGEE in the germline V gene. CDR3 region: CASGGLVLYF. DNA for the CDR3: TGTGCCAGCGGAGGACTAGTTCTGTACTTC.

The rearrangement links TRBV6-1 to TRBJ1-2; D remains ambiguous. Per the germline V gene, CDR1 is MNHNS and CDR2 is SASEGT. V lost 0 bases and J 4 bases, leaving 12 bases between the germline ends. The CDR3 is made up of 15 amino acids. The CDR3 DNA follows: TGTGCCAGCAGTGAAGCGCAAGTGGCCCGCTATGGCTACACCTTC. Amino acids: CASSEAQVARYGYTF.

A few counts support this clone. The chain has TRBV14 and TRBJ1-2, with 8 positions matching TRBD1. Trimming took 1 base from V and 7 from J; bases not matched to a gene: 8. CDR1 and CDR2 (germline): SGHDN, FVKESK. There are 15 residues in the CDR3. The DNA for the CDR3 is TGTGCCAGCAGCCAAGTGGCGGCAGGGGGCCCTGGCTACACCTTC. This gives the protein CASSQVAAGGPGYTF.

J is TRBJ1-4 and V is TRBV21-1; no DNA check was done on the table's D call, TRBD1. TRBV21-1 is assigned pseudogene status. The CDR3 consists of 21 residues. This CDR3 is CASSKARNQGGPTRLDEKLFF. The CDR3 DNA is TGTGCCAGCAGCAAAGCCCGGAACCAGGGGGGTCCCACACGACTAGATGAAAAACTATTTTTT.

DNA of the CDR3: TGCGCCAGCAGCTTGCTCCCTAGCGGGGGGGGAGATACGCAGTATTTT. This sequence encodes CASSLLPSGGGDTQYF. The rearrangement links TRBV5-1 to TRBJ2-3; TRBD2 agrees at 12 bases. The CDR3 totals 16 residues. The germline gives CDR1 SGHRS, CDR2 YFSETQ. The V gene end was trimmed by 1 base and the J gene end by 5 bases; junction bases not matched to a gene: 5.